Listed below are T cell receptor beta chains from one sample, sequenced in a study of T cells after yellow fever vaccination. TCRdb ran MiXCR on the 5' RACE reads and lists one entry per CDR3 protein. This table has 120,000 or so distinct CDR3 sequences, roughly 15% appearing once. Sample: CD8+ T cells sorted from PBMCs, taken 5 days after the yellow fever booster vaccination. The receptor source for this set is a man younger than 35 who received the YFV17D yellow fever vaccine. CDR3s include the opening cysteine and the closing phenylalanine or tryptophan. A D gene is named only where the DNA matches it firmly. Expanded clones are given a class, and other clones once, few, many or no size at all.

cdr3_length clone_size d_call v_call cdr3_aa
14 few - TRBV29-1 CSVEQGDHYNEQFF
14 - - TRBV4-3 CASSQSPRGAEAFF
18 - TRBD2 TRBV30 CAWSGTSGGEIFTDTQYF
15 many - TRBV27 CASSAQRAGANVLTF
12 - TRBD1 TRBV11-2 CASSRTGGEQFF
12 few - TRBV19 CASRLGVTEAFF
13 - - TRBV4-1 CASSRGTLGKLFF
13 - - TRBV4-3 CASSSAISSPLHF
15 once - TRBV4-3 CASSQDPSNNQPQHF
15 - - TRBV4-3 CASSQDSWSSYEQYF
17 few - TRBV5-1 CASSSGPPGVAYNEQFF
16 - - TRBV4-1 CASSQGRGWGGSPLHF
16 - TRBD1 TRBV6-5 CASSLGQGATWNEQFF
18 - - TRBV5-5 CASSLVWTVDSGANVLTF
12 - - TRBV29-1 CNVREAGTEAFF
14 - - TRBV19 CASSITGYTGELFF
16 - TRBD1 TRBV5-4 CASSRDREAMGSPLHF
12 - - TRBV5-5 CASSSLGLEQFF
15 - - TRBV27 CASSSRQFYNSPLHF
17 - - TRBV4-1 CASSQYPQGGLSPAQYF
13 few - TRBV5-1 CASRGTSNTEAFF
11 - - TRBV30 CAWSPSYEQYF
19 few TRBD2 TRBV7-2 CASSYPVGGTLHSHNEQFF
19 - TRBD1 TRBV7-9 CASSFPQGSEPSGANVLTF
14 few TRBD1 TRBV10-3 CAISVGTAIYGYTF
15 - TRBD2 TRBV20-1 CSARDRAGGHNEQFF
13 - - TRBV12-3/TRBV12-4 CASTLGLPNEQFF
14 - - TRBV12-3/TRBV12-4 CASSFSGFTGELFF
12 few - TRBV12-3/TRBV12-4 CASRSDTGELFF
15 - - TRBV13 CASSPLTGGHNEQFF
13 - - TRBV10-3 CAISDGRNQPQHF
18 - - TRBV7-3 CASSLIPHGGGITDTQYF
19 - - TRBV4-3 CASSQDSLIQPGADYEQYF
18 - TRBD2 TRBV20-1 CSLAEVGAGGLSTDTQYF
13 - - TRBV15 CATSRDQAHTQYF
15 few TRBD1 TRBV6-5 CASSYGTGGTDTQYF
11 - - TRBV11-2 CASSLFGELFF
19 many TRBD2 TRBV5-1 CASSSIAGVGYTSTDTQYF
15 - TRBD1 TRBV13 CASSQPGQGFHEQYF
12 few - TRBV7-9 CASSPISYEQFF
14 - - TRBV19 CASSIVGQSDEQFF
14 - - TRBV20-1 CSARTGYSNQPQHF
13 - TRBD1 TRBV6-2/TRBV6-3 CASRIGTGGEAFF
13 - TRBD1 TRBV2 CASRGTANTEAFF
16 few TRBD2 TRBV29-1 CSVEYRTSGRQETQYF
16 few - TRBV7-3 CASSLIQGILGEKLFF
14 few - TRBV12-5 CASRLGGDTGELFF
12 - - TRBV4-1 CASSQDREKLFF
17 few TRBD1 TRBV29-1 CSFLGQGENSRGWEQYF
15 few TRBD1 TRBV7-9 CASSSPGGESYEQYF
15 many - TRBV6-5 CASSYSRLGGNEQFF
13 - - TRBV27 CASSLSSATEAFF
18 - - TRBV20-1 CSARDPHSSASSTDTQYF
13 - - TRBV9 CASSPGGHQPQHF